The 26 T cell receptor beta chains given below trace back to one sample, sequenced in a study of HIV-infected patients and healthy controls. TCRdb re-derived calls from the 5' RACE reads in MiXCR, one entry per CDR3 protein. The repertoire consists of about 67,000 distinct CDR3 sequences, with about 16% occurring once and the leading ten covering about 6%. Sequencing was carried out using CD4+ T cells from blood. Receptors were obtained from a human donor in good health.

This clonotype was seen many times. This chain joins TRBV29-1 and TRBJ2-3, with 11 bases matching TRBD2. Germline trimming cut 5 bases from V and 0 bases from J; bases unmatched to any gene: 1. CDR3 length equals 14 residues. Germline-derived CDR1 and CDR2 are SQVTM and ANQGSEA. The CDR3 bases are TGCAGCGTTAGGACTAGCGGGAGCACAGATACGCAGTATTTT. This codes for CSVRTSGSTDTQYF.

The chain couples TRBV7-2 to TRBJ1-3, with TRBD1 matching over 10 bases. V trimming: 5 bases; J trimming: 2 bases; junction bases outside the gene matches: 3. The CDR3 spans 15 residues. Germline lookup yields CDR1 SGHTA and CDR2 FQGNSA. CDR3 sequence (DNA): TGTGCCAGCAGCGTTGACAGGGGGCCTGGAAACACCATATATTTT. Translation gives CASSVDRGPGNTIYF. The whole variable domain, remainder taken from reference TRBV7-2 and TRBJ1-3, is GAGVSQSPSNKVTEKGKDVELRCDPISGHTALYWYRQSLGQGLEFLIYFQGNSAPDKSGLPSDRFSAERTGGSVSTLTIQRTQQEDSAVYLCASSVDRGPGNTIYFGEGSWLTVV.

The rearrangement joins TRBV29-1 to TRBJ1-3; TRBD1 is a possible D gene (5 bases). Per the germline V gene, CDR1 is SQVTM and CDR2 is ANQGSEA. The CDR3 runs to 14 residues. V shed 4 bases and J shed 0 bases, with 10 bases lying between them. CDR3 amino acids: CSVAGRSSGNTIYF. The CDR3 nucleotides are TGCAGCGTTGCGGGACGGTCCTCTGGAAACACCATATATTTT.

The rearrangement joins TRBV19 to TRBJ2-3; 8 bases agree with TRBD2. The germline V gene has CDR1 LNHDA and CDR2 SQIVND (reference sequence). CDR3 size: 15 residues. Trimming took 5 bases from V and 1 from J; bases not matched to a gene: 5. The CDR3 nucleotides are TGTGCCAGTAGTCGCGGGGGGACCCGCACAGATACGCAGTATTTT. As protein: CASSRGGTRTDTQYF.

The chain couples TRBV2 to TRBJ2-1, with TRBD2 matching over 15 bases. This CDR3 is 16 amino acids long. The germline gives CDR1 SNHLY, CDR2 FYNNEI. Trimming removed 2 bases from V and 7 bases from J; junction bases left unmatched: 3. DNA for the CDR3: TGTGCCAGCAGTGAACCGGGACTAGCGGGGGGAAATGAGCAGTTCTTC. It specifies CASSEPGLAGGNEQFF.

This clonotype occurred many times. This chain uses TRBV7-3 with TRBJ2-1; 11 bases are a match to TRBD2. Per germline, CDR1 SGHTA and CDR2 FQGTGA. This CDR3 has 15 residues. With 6 bases clipped from V and 5 bases from J, the junction kept 6 bases outside the gene matches. In DNA form, the CDR3 reads TGTGCCAGCAGTTCTAGCGGGAGGCTTAACAATGAGCAGTTCTTC. Translated: CASSSSGRLNNEQFF.

This clonotype was counted between two and nine times. The CDR3 loop reads CASSFGLAGGVGELFF. CDR3 DNA: TGTGCCAGCAGTTTCGGACTAGCGGGGGGTGTCGGGGAGCTGTTTTTT. The genes are TRBV6-1 and TRBJ2-2; 14 bases agree with TRBD2. In germline, CDR1 is MNHNS, CDR2 SASEGT. J lost 7 bases, V lost 5 bases, and 6 bases had no gene match. The CDR3 length is 16 residues.

The sample holds a few counts of this clonotype. The J gene is TRBJ1-2, the V gene TRBV4-2; no definite D call. V gave up 4 bases and J gave up 8 bases, with 23 bases separating them. CDR1 and CDR2 from the germline V gene are LGHNA and YNFKEQ. CDR3 length equals 16 residues. CDR3 residues: CASSPPAGRRAVGYTF. The CDR3 DNA reads as TGTGCCAGCAGCCCGCCAGCCGGACGGCGGGCGGTGGGCTACACCTTC.

At least ten counts were recorded for this clonotype. The rearrangement uses TRBV29-1 and TRBJ2-5; D is undetermined. The CDR3 has 13 amino acids. The V gene lost 4 bases and the J gene lost 0 bases, with 9 bases spanning the gap. Germline CDR1 reads SQVTM; CDR2 reads ANQGSEA. CDR3 DNA sequence: TGCAGCGTTGTCCAAAAGCACCAAGAGACCCAGTACTTC. This gives the protein CSVVQKHQETQYF.

The chain links TRBV6-2 or TRBV6-3 to TRBJ2-1, with TRBD1 identical over 9 bases. V lost 0 bases to trimming and J lost 0 bases; unmatched junction nucleotides: 12. The length of the CDR3 is 20 residues. Germline assignment: CDR1 MNHEY and CDR2 SVGEGT. The CDR3 loop reads CASSYSRDRDKQTSYNEQFF. The CDR3 DNA sequence: TGTGCCAGCAGTTACTCGAGGGACAGGGATAAACAAACCTCCTACAATGAGCAGTTCTTC.

This rearrangement joins TRBV12-3 or TRBV12-4 to TRBJ2-7, with 7 positions matching TRBD1. This CDR3 is 16 amino acids long. V gave up 6 bases and J gave up 2 bases; unmatched junction bases: 13. The CDR3 bases are TGTGCCAGCAGCCCCACAGGGGCCGGGTGGGCCTACGAGCAGTACTTC. Translating it yields CASSPTGAGWAYEQYF.

CDR3 in DNA: TGTGCCAGCAGTCGAGCTGGGGGGGCGAACACCGGGGAGCTGTTTTTT. Translating gives CASSRAGGANTGELFF. The V call is TRBV7-2, the J call TRBJ2-2; 7 nucleotides agree with TRBD2. In germline, CDR1 is SGHTA, CDR2 FQGNSA. Trimming cost V 6 bases and J 0 bases; bases outside gene matches: 7. There are 16 residues in the CDR3.

This clonotype was found many times. The chain recombines TRBV12-3 or TRBV12-4 with TRBJ1-1; no reliable D call. CDR3 length: 12 amino acids. Trimming stripped 5 bases from V and 0 bases from J, with 4 bases between. CDR3 DNA: TGTGCCAGCAGTGAGATGAACACTGAAGCTTTCTTT. Its protein product is CASSEMNTEAFF.

The gene calls are TRBV12-3 or TRBV12-4 and TRBJ1-1, with 7 positions matching TRBD1. V lost 6 bases to trimming and J lost 8 bases; unmatched junction nucleotides: 9. The CDR3 runs 13 residues. The CDR3 DNA follows: TGTGCCAGCAGGGTCAGGGGGGCGTTGGAAGCTTTCTTT. Translating it yields CASRVRGALEAFF.

This clonotype appeared many times. The V and J genes are TRBV11-1 and TRBJ2-1; 9 bases fit TRBD2. Unmatched junction bases numbered 10, after V lost 5 bases and J lost 5 bases. This CDR3 is 16 amino acids long. CDR1 is SGHAT and CDR2 is FQDESV in the germline V gene (reference sequence). DNA for the CDR3: TGTGCCAGCAGCCGCACCGGGACTAGCTTCAACAATGAGCAGTTCTTC. Amino acid sequence: CASSRTGTSFNNEQFF.

This clonotype was seen at least ten times. The J gene is TRBJ2-5, the V gene TRBV5-1; D is undetermined. V was shortened by 7 bases and J by 2 bases, with 18 bases between the two germline ends. The CDR3 is made up of 15 amino acids. Looked up from germline, CDR1 is SGHRS and CDR2 is YFSETQ. In DNA, the CDR3 is TGCGCCAGCGGGCCCCGCCCAGGAGATCAAGAGACCCAGTACTTC. Translated, it gives CASGPRPGDQETQYF.

The chain employs TRBV19 and TRBJ1-5; D not certain. The CDR3 loop spans 12 amino acids. Trimming took off 4 bases at V and 9 bases at J, with 10 bases between the two ends. Germline values: CDR1 LNHDA, CDR2 SQIVND (reference sequence). The CDR3 DNA sequence: TGTGCCAGTAGTAGGGAGGGTGGGCCCCAGCATTTT. Translated: CASSREGGPQHF.

There are a few counts of this clonotype. In nucleotides, the CDR3 is TGTGCCAGCAGTGACAGAGAGACCCCAACCCGAAAACTGTTTTTT. Protein sequence: CASSDRETPTRKLFF. The rearrangement links TRBV2 to TRBJ1-4; D uncertain. This CDR3 is built from 15 residues. Germline values: CDR1 SNHLY, CDR2 FYNNEI. Trimming pared 3 bases from V and 10 bases from J, leaving 18 bases between.

Only a few counts were recorded for this clonotype. The chain recombines TRBV12-3 or TRBV12-4 with TRBJ2-3; a possible D gene is TRBD2 (6 bases). Trimming shortened V by 2 bases and J by 5 bases, and 11 bases separated the two germline ends. This CDR3 contains 14 residues. CDR3 DNA sequence: TGTGCCAGCAGTTTATCGGGGGAAGAAGATACGCAGTATTTT. Amino acid sequence: CASSLSGEEDTQYF.

A few counts support this clonotype. The rearrangement joins TRBV12-3 or TRBV12-4 to TRBJ2-7; D is undetermined. The CDR3 loop spans 11 amino acids. Trimming took 8 bases from V and 3 from J, leaving 8 bases between them. The DNA of the CDR3 is TGTGCCAGCGGTCGGAACTACGAGCAGTACTTC. This translates into CASGRNYEQYF.

This clonotype was seen ten or more times. V gene TRBV29-1 combines with J gene TRBJ2-1, with 7 bases matching TRBD2. CDR3 size: 13 residues. Germline CDR1 reads SQVTM; CDR2 reads ANQGSEA. V lost 4 bases to trimming and J lost 9 bases; unmatched junction nucleotides: 9. The CDR3: CSVGGAGVGEQFF. The CDR3 nucleotides are TGCAGCGTTGGCGGGGCGGGAGTTGGTGAGCAGTTCTTC.

The V gene is TRBV6-6, the J gene TRBJ2-7, with a weak D call TRBD1 (6 bases). This CDR3 has 14 amino acids. Looked up from germline, CDR1 is MNHNY and CDR2 is SVGAGI (reference sequence). The V end was cut by 2 bases, the J end by 3 bases, with 11 bases between. CDR3 in amino acids: CASSYARTDYEQYF. Written as DNA, the CDR3 is TGTGCCAGCAGTTACGCGAGGACAGACTACGAGCAGTACTTC.

V usage is TRBV6-1 and J usage is TRBJ2-7; D is unclear. V lost 6 bases, J lost 4 bases, and 13 bases lay in between. The CDR3 is 13 residues long. CDR1 MNHNS and CDR2 SASEGT come from the germline V gene. The CDR3 DNA sequence: TGTGCCAGCAGGGAGCACGGCCCGTACGAGCAGTACTTC. The encoded protein is CASREHGPYEQYF.

This chain connects TRBV5-1 to TRBJ2-2; D unresolved. The CDR3 extends over 15 amino acids. Trimming took off 5 bases at V and 3 bases at J, with 14 bases between the two ends. Germline assignment: CDR1 SGHRS and CDR2 YFSETQ. CDR3 bases: TGCGCCAGCAGGAAGCTTTGGGAAGACACCGGGGAGCTGTTTTTT. Protein: CASRKLWEDTGELFF.

The chain has TRBV18 and TRBJ1-5; D is undetermined. The CDR3 has 13 amino acids. Looked up from germline, CDR1 is KGHSH and CDR2 is LQKENI. The V gene lost 6 bases and the J gene lost 5 bases, with 11 bases spanning the gap. CDR3 protein: CASSWEADQPQHF. CDR3 DNA sequence: TGTGCCAGCTCCTGGGAGGCGGATCAGCCCCAGCATTTT. The full variable domain, with the rest looked up from reference TRBV18 and TRBJ1-5, is NAGVMQNPRHLVRRRGQEARLRCSPMKGHSHVYWYRQLPEEGLKFMVYLQKENIIDESGMPKERFSAEFPKEGPSILRIQQVVRGDSAAYFCASSWEADQPQHFGDGTRLSIL.

This chain uses TRBV7-2 with TRBJ1-1; 8 nucleotides match TRBD1. This CDR3 contains 15 residues. The germline CDR1 and CDR2 sequences are SGHTA and FQGNSA. The junction had 7 bases not matched to a gene; V was cut back by 4 bases and J by 3 bases. The chain's CDR3 is CASSSHGQGYTEAFF. In DNA form, the CDR3 reads TGTGCCAGCAGCTCGCACGGACAGGGATACACTGAAGCTTTCTTT.